Following are 2 T cell receptor beta chains from one sample sequenced in a study of blood T cell repertoires in COVID-19. Clones were read by immunoSEQ multiplex PCR, and TCRdb kept only the in-frame ones, dropping some. The table lists roughly 280,000 clones, roughly 86% of them singletons. The sequencing input was peripheral blood. Source of these receptors: a woman in her sixties or seventies with COVID-19, enrolled during active disease.

This chain connects TRBV6-5 to TRBJ2-7; 7 nucleotides agree with TRBD1. V gave up 7 bases and J gave up 5 bases; unmatched junction bases: 14. The germline V gene has CDR1 MNHEY and CDR2 SVGAGI. The CDR3 is made up of 15 amino acids. As DNA, the CDR3 is TGTGCCAGCAAAGCTACAGGGGTTGGAACCCACGAGCAGTACTTC. It codes for CASKATGVGTHEQYF.

On this clone: Different DNA sequences within this sample yield the same CDR3. The J gene is TRBJ2-7, the V gene TRBV29-1; 10 positions match TRBD1. This CDR3 spans 12 amino acids. Per the germline V gene, CDR1 is SQVTM and CDR2 is ANQGSEA. The ends lost 3 bases at V and 5 bases at J; junction bases unmatched: 1. The CDR3 region is CSVEGQGNEQYF. CDR3 DNA sequence: TGCAGCGTTGAGGGACAGGGGAACGAGCAGTACTTC.